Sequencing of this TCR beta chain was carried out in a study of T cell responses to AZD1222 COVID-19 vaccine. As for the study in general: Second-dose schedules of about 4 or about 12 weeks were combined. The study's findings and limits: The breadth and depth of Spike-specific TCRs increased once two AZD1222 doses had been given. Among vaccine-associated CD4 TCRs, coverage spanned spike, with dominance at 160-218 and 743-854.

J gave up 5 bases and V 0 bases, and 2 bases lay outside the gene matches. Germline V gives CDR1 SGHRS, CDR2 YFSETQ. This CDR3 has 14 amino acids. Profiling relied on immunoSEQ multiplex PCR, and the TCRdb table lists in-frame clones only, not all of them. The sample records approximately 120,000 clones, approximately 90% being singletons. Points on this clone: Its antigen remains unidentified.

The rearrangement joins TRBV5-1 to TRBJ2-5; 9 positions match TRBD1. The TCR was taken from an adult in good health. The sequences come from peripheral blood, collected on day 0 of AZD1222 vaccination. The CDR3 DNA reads TGCGCCAGCAGCTTGGGGGACAGGGTTGAGACCCAGTACTTC. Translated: CASSLGDRVETQYF.